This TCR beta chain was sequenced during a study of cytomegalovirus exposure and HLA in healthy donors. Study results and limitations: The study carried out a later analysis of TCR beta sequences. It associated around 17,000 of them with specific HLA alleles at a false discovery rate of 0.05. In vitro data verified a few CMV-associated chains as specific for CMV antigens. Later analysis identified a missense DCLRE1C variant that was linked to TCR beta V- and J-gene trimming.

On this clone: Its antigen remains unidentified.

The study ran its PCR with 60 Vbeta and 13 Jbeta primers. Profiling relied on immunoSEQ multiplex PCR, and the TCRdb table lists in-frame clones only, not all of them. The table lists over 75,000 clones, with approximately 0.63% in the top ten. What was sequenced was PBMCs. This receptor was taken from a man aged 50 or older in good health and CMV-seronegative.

The CDR3 spells CASSFGGQAQETQYF. The CDR3, as DNA: TGTGCCAGCAGCTTCGGGGGGCAGGCCCAAGAGACCCAGTACTTC. The J gene is TRBJ2-5, the V gene TRBV7-6, with TRBD2 as a possible D gene (7 bases). The germline V gene has CDR1 SGHVS and CDR2 FNYEAQ. The ends were cut back, 3 bases at V and 1 base at J, with 12 bases in the middle. The CDR3 length is 15 residues.